Listed below are T cell receptor beta chains from one sample, sequenced in a study of tumor-infiltrating lymphocytes in localized non-small cell lung cancer. Produced via immunoSEQ multiplex PCR; TCRdb's table is partial and in-frame only. The sample yields 4,500 to 6,000 clones, 66% seen once. The sequenced material came from lung tumor tissue. These receptors all stem from a human donor with non-small cell lung cancer. CDR3s include the opening cysteine and the closing phenylalanine or tryptophan. The D gene is left open where the match is weak.

d_call	v_call	j_call	cdr3_aa
TRBD2	TRBV10-3	TRBJ2-1	CAISMASGGASYNEQFF
.	TRBV5-1	TRBJ1-2	CASSVGQLNYGYTF
TRBD2	TRBV7-9	TRBJ2-1	CASSPGVAGGPPYNEQFF
.	TRBV15	TRBJ1-3	CATSRSATSSPGNTIYF
.	TRBV5-4	TRBJ1-1	CASSSDRSNTEAFF
.	TRBV7-2	TRBJ1-1	CASSLISGGFNTEAFF
.	TRBV11-3	TRBJ2-1	CASSLTGRDSYNEQFF
.	TRBV4-3	TRBJ2-3	CASSQGGGGGVDTQYF
.	TRBV6-5	TRBJ2-1	CASSYRRGEQFF
.	TRBV18	TRBJ2-3	CASSLPGTDTQYF
TRBD1	TRBV5-1	TRBJ1-1	CASSWEGQGALNTEAFF
.	TRBV7-8	TRBJ2-2	CASSLSHTGELFF
.	TRBV6-4	TRBJ2-6	CASSDEGTGANVLTF
.	TRBV6-5	TRBJ1-5	CASSYSNQGDQPQHF
TRBD1	TRBV6-1	TRBJ1-6	CASSEGQYNSPLHF
.	TRBV7-2	TRBJ2-5	CASSRGGQGETQYF
.	TRBV18	TRBJ2-7	CASSPQGSYEQYF
.	TRBV13	TRBJ2-5	CASSLAQETQYF